A single sample is the source of the 28 T cell receptor beta chains below, sequenced in a study of blood T cells in healthy people across ages. It was with a sample-barcoded 5' primer and a J-beta primer mix that a second PCR of roughly 6 to 12 cycles was run. TCRdb processed the 5' RACE reads anew with MiXCR; each CDR3 protein has one entry. The table includes some 1.8 million distinct CDR3 sequences, about 39% detected once. Sequenced sample: blood. These receptors were obtained from a human donor in good health.

The rearrangement joins TRBV20-1 to TRBJ1-2; 10 bases are shared with TRBD1. J gave up 4 bases and V 2 bases, and 4 bases lay outside the gene matches. The CDR3 length is 14 residues. Germline CDR1 reads DFQATT; CDR2 reads SNEGSKA (reference sequence). The CDR3 sequence: CSARRQGAGYGYTF. The CDR3 DNA is TGCAGTGCTAGACGACAGGGGGCAGGCTATGGCTACACCTTC.

A few counts support this clonotype. The V gene is TRBV3-1, the J gene TRBJ2-1, with TRBD1 matching 7 bases. The CDR3 loop spans 15 amino acids. Germline CDR1 is LGHDT and CDR2 is YNNKEL (reference sequence). The J segment lost 9 bases and the V segment lost 4 bases, leaving 12 bases of the junction unmatched. CDR3 amino acids: CASSPFRTGTSEQFF. CDR3 DNA sequence: TGTGCCAGCAGCCCTTTCCGGACAGGTACGAGTGAGCAGTTCTTC.

The J gene is TRBJ2-4, the V gene TRBV7-8; TRBD2 might be the D (6 bases). The J call is doubtful: the DNA matches TRBJ2-7 better. Germline CDR1 SGHVS, CDR2 FQNEAQ. The CDR3 totals 16 residues. The DNA of the CDR3 is TGTGCCAGCAGCTTAGCGCTCCCCGGAGGGCCCTACGAGCAGTACTTC. Translated, it gives CASSLALPGGPYEQYF.

This sequence joins TRBV9 and TRBJ2-1; 8 positions match TRBD2. After removal of 6 bases from V and 9 bases from J, the junction contained 17 bases not matched to a gene. The CDR3 runs to 16 residues. Germline CDR1 reads SGDLS; CDR2 reads YYNGEE. The CDR3 DNA sequence: TGTGCCAGCACCGATCTTTCGGGGGGGCCTCTGAGTGAGCAGTTCTTC. Translated, it gives CASTDLSGGPLSEQFF.

The CDR3 DNA is TGCAGCGCTGTGACAGGGCTGCGTGGCTACACCTTC. This gives the protein CSAVTGLRGYTF. The chain joins TRBV29-1 to TRBJ1-2, with TRBD1 identical over 7 bases. The V gene's germline CDR1 is SQVTM and CDR2 ANQGSEA. Germline trimming cut 7 bases from V and 7 bases from J; bases unmatched to any gene: 9. The length of the CDR3 is 12 residues.

The rearrangement links TRBV2 to TRBJ1-4; D call uncertain. Germline loops: CDR1 SNHLY, CDR2 FYNNEI. The V gene lost 1 base and the J gene lost 5 bases, with 8 bases spanning the gap. CDR3 size: 14 residues. CDR3 protein: CASSEVNKNEKLFF. The CDR3 bases are TGTGCCAGCAGTGAAGTGAACAAGAATGAAAAACTGTTTTTT.

The gene calls are TRBV28 and TRBJ2-3; D tentatively fits TRBD1 or TRBD2 (6 bases each). CDR3 size: 16 residues. From germline, CDR1 is MDHEN and CDR2 SYDVKM. V was cut by 7 bases and J by 4 bases, with 21 bases left in between. CDR3 amino acids: CASKPPDTGRSDTQYF. DNA for the CDR3: TGTGCCAGCAAACCACCGGACACAGGGAGGTCAGATACGCAGTATTTT.

V gene TRBV28 combines with J gene TRBJ2-3; tentative D call: TRBD2 (7 bases). Germline CDR1 is MDHEN and CDR2 is SYDVKM. The ends were cut back, 1 base at V and 8 bases at J, with 19 bases in the middle. This CDR3 comprises 16 residues. For the CDR3, the DNA is TGTGCCAGCAGTTTATCAGGCGGGGGCGGTTCGGGTACGCAGTATTTT. Protein product: CASSLSGGGGSGTQYF.

V is TRBV20-1 and J is TRBJ1-6; D uncertain. V dropped 0 bases and J dropped 8 bases, with 5 bases sitting between them. CDR1 and CDR2 from the germline V gene are DFQATT and SNEGSKA (reference sequence). The CDR3 consists of 12 residues. For the CDR3, the DNA is TGCAGTGCTAGAGATCCGGATTCACCCCTCCACTTT. The encoded protein is CSARDPDSPLHF.

The sample holds many counts of this clonotype. The CDR3 nucleotides are TGTGCCAGCAGCTCTGACAGGGGGGGGACTGAAGCTTTCTTT. Encoded protein: CASSSDRGGTEAFF. The chain is built from TRBV7-2 and TRBJ1-1; 9 nucleotides match TRBD1. Germline CDR1 SGHTA, CDR2 FQGNSA. The CDR3 extends over 14 amino acids. V gave up 4 bases and J gave up 5 bases; unmatched junction bases: 5.

This chain joins TRBV7-2 and TRBJ2-1, with a tentative D call TRBD2 (6 bases). Trimming removed 3 bases at V and 5 bases at J, with 11 bases between. CDR3 size: 14 residues. Germline lookup yields CDR1 SGHTA and CDR2 FQGNSA. The CDR3 loop reads CASSFRWGDNEQFF. The CDR3 DNA follows: TGTGCCAGCAGCTTCCGGTGGGGGGACAATGAGCAGTTCTTC.

Turning to this clonotype: This may come from a read error, since a much larger clone is one base off. The rearrangement joins TRBV4-1 to TRBJ1-5; 9 positions agree with TRBD1. With V trimmed by 4 bases and J by 13 bases, 8 bases remained unmatched. The CDR3 loop spans 13 amino acids. Germline lookup yields CDR1 MGHRA and CDR2 YSYEKL. The CDR3 DNA reads TGCGCCAGCAGCCGCTTAACAGGGGGCACGCAGCATTTT. Its translation: CASSRLTGGTQHF.

As DNA, the CDR3 is TGTGCCAGCAGCCAAGACTGGCGGGACCATTGCTACGAGCAGTACTTC. Translation: CASSQDWRDHCYEQYF. This rearrangement joins TRBV3-1 to TRBJ2-4; D might be TRBD2 (6 bases). The J call may be wrong; the DNA end is better matched by TRBJ2-7. Germline V gene data show CDR1 as LGHDT and CDR2 as YNNKEL (reference sequence). The CDR3 loop spans 16 amino acids.

The chain employs TRBV20-1 and TRBJ2-7, with 8 positions matching TRBD1. The CDR3 loop spans 17 amino acids. Germline-derived CDR1 and CDR2 are DFQATT and SNEGSKA (reference sequence). V lost 4 bases to trimming and J lost 10 bases; unmatched junction nucleotides: 24. The CDR3 sequence is CSAIEKSGRTGINFQYF. The DNA for the CDR3 is TGCAGTGCTATCGAGAAATCGGGCCGGACAGGGATTAATTTTCAGTACTTC.

The chain carries TRBV4-3 and TRBJ1-1; a weak D match, TRBD1 (5 bases). Germline loops: CDR1 LGHNA, CDR2 YSLEER. This CDR3 region has 17 residues. Trimming left V 1 base short and J 0 bases short, with 15 bases between. Here the CDR3 reads CASSQGPGALMNTEAFF. CDR3 DNA: TGCGCCAGCAGCCAAGGTCCCGGGGCTCTCATGAACACTGAAGCTTTCTTT.

The chain uses TRBV5-6 and TRBJ1-4; TRBD1 matches at 9 bases. Unmatched junction bases numbered 6, after V lost 5 bases and J lost 7 bases. The V gene's germline CDR1 is SGHDT and CDR2 YYEEEE. The CDR3 sequence is 14 residues long. For the CDR3, the DNA is TGTGCCAGCAGTGAACAGGGGGCGGGTGAAAAACTGTTTTTT. It encodes CASSEQGAGEKLFF.

This clonotype was seen a handful of times. In DNA form, the CDR3 reads TGTGCCAGCAGCCAAGAATGGGGTAACTATGGCTACACCTTC. Protein sequence: CASSQEWGNYGYTF. The genes are TRBV3-1 and TRBJ1-2, with no clear D. This CDR3 is built from 14 residues. The V and J ends lost 0 bases and 1 base respectively, with 6 bases between them. Germline V gene sequence: CDR1 LGHDT, CDR2 YNNKEL (reference sequence).

The count of this clonotype is one. The genes are TRBV29-1 and TRBJ2-1, with D perhaps matching TRBD2 (6 bases). V lost 6 bases and J 10 bases, leaving 13 bases between the germline ends. This CDR3 region has 11 residues. From germline, CDR1 is SQVTM and CDR2 ANQGSEA. The CDR3 region has the DNA TGCAGCGTGGGGGGTTCACGCGAGCAGTTCTTC. This codes for CSVGGSREQFF.

This clonotype appeared once. V and J are TRBV12-3 or TRBV12-4 and TRBJ2-4; D is undetermined. Trimming removed 3 bases at V and 4 bases at J, with 10 bases between. This CDR3 is 14 amino acids long. DNA of the CDR3: TGTGCCAGCAGTTTCTCCCAGGTGAAAAACATTCAGTACTTC. As protein: CASSFSQVKNIQYF.

This clonotype was seen repeatedly, ten times or more. The V and J genes are TRBV7-9 and TRBJ2-3; no definite D call. V shed 3 bases and J shed 2 bases, with 6 bases lying between them. The CDR3 is 13 residues long. Germline V gene data show CDR1 as SEHNR and CDR2 as FQNEAQ (reference sequence). CDR3 region: CASSLGFTDTQYF. CDR3 sequence (DNA): TGTGCCAGCAGCTTGGGGTTCACAGATACGCAGTATTTT.

This clonotype was counted only a few times. The chain is built from TRBV12-3 or TRBV12-4 and TRBJ2-1; D is unclear. V shed 5 bases and J shed 4 bases, with 12 bases lying between them. The CDR3 covers 14 residues. CDR3 in amino acids: CASSEETSYNEQFF. The DNA of the CDR3 is TGTGCCAGCAGTGAGGAGACCTCTTACAATGAGCAGTTCTTC.

The gene calls are TRBV7-8 and TRBJ2-1, with 8 positions matching TRBD2. The J call may be wrong; the DNA end is better matched by TRBJ2-7. This CDR3 region has 16 residues. Germline V lookup: CDR1 SGHVS, CDR2 FQNEAQ. CDR3 sequence: CASSLASGLEYNEQYF. The CDR3 DNA is TGTGCCAGCAGCTTAGCTTCGGGACTAGAGTACAATGAGCAGTACTTC.

This clonotype was recorded a few times. The rearrangement links TRBV4-1 to TRBJ1-4; no firm D call. Germline V gives CDR1 MGHRA, CDR2 YSYEKL. CDR3 length equals 15 residues. V was shortened by 0 bases and J by 4 bases, with 9 bases between the two germline ends. The CDR3 is CASSQEPQLNEKLFF. The CDR3 nucleotides read TGCGCCAGCAGCCAAGAGCCTCAGCTTAATGAAAAACTGTTTTTT.

This chain uses TRBV7-2 with TRBJ2-1, with unresolved D. V was clipped by 5 bases and J by 4 bases, with 15 bases between them. The CDR3 runs to 15 residues. Looked up from germline, CDR1 is SGHTA and CDR2 is FQGNSA. The chain's CDR3 is CASSLWTGKYNEQFF. Written as DNA, the CDR3 is TGTGCCAGCAGCCTCTGGACGGGTAAATACAATGAGCAGTTCTTC.

Worth noting for this clonotype: This may stem from a read error, because a much larger clone lies one nucleotide away. The chain links TRBV29-1 to TRBJ1-1; D remains ambiguous. Germline CDR1 and CDR2: SQVTM and ANQGSEA. Trimming left V 4 bases short and J 0 bases short, with 12 bases between. CDR3 length: 14 amino acids. The CDR3 coding sequence is TGCAGCGTTGCTTCGCGGGTGATGAACACTGAAGCTTTCTTT. It is translated as CSVASRVMNTEAFF.

The V gene is TRBV29-1, the J gene TRBJ2-6, with a possible D match to TRBD1 (6 bases). Trimming removed 6 bases at V and 4 bases at J, with 10 bases between. Germline values: CDR1 SQVTM, CDR2 ANQGSEA. The CDR3 runs to 13 residues. The CDR3 nucleotides read TGCAGCGTCAGGGGAATCGGGGCCAACGTCCTGACTTTC. It specifies CSVRGIGANVLTF.

The rearrangement links TRBV7-9 to TRBJ1-5; tentative D call: TRBD1 (5 bases). V was trimmed by 1 base and J by 0 bases, leaving 10 bases between them. In germline, CDR1 is SEHNR, CDR2 FQNEAQ (reference sequence). There are 16 residues in the CDR3. For the CDR3, the DNA is TGTGCCAGCAGCTTAGATTCAGGGTTTAGCAATCAGCCCCAGCATTTT. Encoded protein: CASSLDSGFSNQPQHF.

This clonotype was detected a few times. This chain joins TRBV20-1 and TRBJ2-4; 9 nucleotides agree with TRBD1. The DNA end favors TRBJ2-7, so the J call may be wrong. Looked up from germline, CDR1 is DFQATT and CDR2 is SNEGSKA (reference sequence). The CDR3 is made up of 14 amino acids. The CDR3 bases are TGCAGTGCCAAAAGGGAGGACAGGGGATACGAGCAGTACTTC. Translated: CSAKREDRGYEQYF.